This TCR beta chain emerged from a study of naive and memory T cell subsets. The study's findings and limits: In naive cells, over 95% of TCR sequences were seen only once. From naive to CM, EM and EMRA, diversity decreased and Gini increased.

This clonotype appeared many times. Its antigen is currently unknown. CD4 T cells were positively selected, then CD8 T cells from the CD4-negative fraction. Both TRBC1 and TRBC2 were covered by a beta constant-region primer of two equimolar oligonucleotides. Ligated cDNA was amplified by four rounds of PCR with nested alpha and beta constant-region primers and SP2. An oligonucleotide with the SP2 primer and a 12-nucleotide UMI was ligated to the cDNA 3' end. One entry per CDR3 protein, called by TCRdb with MiXCR from the UMI-ligation and nested PCR reads. This table has some 83,000 distinct CDR3 sequences, about 10% appearing once. The CDR3 runs 14 residues. With 5 bases clipped from V and 2 bases from J, the junction kept 5 bases outside the gene matches.

Sequencing was performed on naive CD8+ T cells from blood. The rearrangement uses TRBV12-3 or TRBV12-4 and TRBJ2-7; 8 bases line up with TRBD2. The source of this sequence is a human donor in good health. The CDR3 here is CASSPSGRAYEQYF. CDR3 nucleotide sequence: TGTGCCAGCAGTCCCAGCGGGAGAGCCTACGAGCAGTACTTC.